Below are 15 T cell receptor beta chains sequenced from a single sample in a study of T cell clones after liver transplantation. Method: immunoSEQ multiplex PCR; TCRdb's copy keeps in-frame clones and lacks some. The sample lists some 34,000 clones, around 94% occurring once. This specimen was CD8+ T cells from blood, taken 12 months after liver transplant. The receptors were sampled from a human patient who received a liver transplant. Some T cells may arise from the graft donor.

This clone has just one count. CDR3 loop: CASSQDWRGPSYEQYF. In DNA, the CDR3 is TGTGCCAGCAGCCAAGATTGGCGAGGCCCCTCCTACGAGCAGTACTTC. The chain employs TRBV4-2 and TRBJ2-7; D is uncertain. The CDR3 is 16 amino acids. V was pared by 0 bases and J by 0 bases, with 12 bases between. Germline V gene lookup returns CDR1 LGHNA and CDR2 YNFKEQ.

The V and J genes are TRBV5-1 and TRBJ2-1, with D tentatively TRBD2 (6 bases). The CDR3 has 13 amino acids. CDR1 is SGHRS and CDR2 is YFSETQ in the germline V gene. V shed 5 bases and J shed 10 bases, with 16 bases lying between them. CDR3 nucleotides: TGCGCCAGCAGGAGTGGCGGGGTCTGGGAGCAGTTCTTC. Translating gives CASRSGGVWEQFF.

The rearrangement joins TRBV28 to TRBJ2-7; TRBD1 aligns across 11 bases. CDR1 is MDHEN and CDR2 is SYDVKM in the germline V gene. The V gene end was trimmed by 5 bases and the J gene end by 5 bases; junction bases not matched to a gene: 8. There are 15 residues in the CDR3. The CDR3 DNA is TGTGCCAGCAGTCACCGGACAGGGGGCGACCACGAGCAGTACTTC. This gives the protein CASSHRTGGDHEQYF.

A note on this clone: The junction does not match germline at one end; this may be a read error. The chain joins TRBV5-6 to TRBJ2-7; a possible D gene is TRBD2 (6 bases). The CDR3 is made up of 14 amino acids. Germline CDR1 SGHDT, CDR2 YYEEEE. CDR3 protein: CASRLGLNSYEQYF. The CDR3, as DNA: TGTGCCAGCAGGTTGGGACTGAATTCCTACGAGCAGTACTTC.

The DNA of the CDR3 is TGTGCCAGCAGCTTTGGGGGAGGGATCCGCGAGCAGTACTTC. It encodes CASSFGGGIREQYF. The chain employs TRBV11-3 and TRBJ2-7; 7 bases line up with TRBD2. V lost 3 bases, J lost 6 bases, and 8 bases stayed unmatched. CDR1 is SGHNT and CDR2 is YENEEA in the germline V gene. This CDR3 contains 14 residues.

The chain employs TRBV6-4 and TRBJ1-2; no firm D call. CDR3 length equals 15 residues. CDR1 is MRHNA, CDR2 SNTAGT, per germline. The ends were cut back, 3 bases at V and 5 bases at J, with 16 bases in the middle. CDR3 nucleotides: TGTGCCAGCAGTGAAGTGGACGGGTCAATTTATGGCTACACCTTC. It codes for CASSEVDGSIYGYTF.

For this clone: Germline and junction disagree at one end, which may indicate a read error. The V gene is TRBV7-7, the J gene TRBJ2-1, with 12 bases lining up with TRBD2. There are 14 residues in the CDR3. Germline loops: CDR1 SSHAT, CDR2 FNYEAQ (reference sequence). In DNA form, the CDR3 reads TGTGCTAGCAGCTTACTAGCGGGAGGTCGTGAGCAGTTCTTC. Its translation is CASSLLAGGREQFF.

The CDR3 bases are TGTGCCAGCGGACGGGGTAGGACTGAAGCTTTCTTT. This encodes CASGRGRTEAFF. The J gene is TRBJ1-1, the V gene TRBV6-1; D unclear. This CDR3 is 12 amino acids long. CDR1 is MNHNS and CDR2 is SASEGT in the germline V gene. V was pared by 8 bases and J by 5 bases, with 12 bases between.

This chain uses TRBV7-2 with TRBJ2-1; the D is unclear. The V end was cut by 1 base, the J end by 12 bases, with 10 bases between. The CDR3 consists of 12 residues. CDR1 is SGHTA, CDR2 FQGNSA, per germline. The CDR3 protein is CASSLEHRPQFF. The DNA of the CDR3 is TGTGCCAGCAGCTTAGAGCACCGGCCGCAGTTCTTC.

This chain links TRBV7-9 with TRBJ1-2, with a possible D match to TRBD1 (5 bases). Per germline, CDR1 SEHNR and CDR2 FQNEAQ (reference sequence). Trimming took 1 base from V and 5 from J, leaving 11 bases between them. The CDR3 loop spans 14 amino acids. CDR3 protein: CASSLGTSFYGYTF. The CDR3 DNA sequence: TGTGCCAGCAGCTTAGGGACAAGCTTTTATGGCTACACCTTC.

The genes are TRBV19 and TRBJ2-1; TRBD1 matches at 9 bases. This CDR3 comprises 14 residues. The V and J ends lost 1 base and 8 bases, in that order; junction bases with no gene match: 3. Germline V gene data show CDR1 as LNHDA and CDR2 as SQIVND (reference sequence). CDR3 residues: CASSIGDRVDEQFF. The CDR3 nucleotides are TGTGCCAGTAGTATAGGGGACAGGGTGGATGAGCAGTTCTTC.

CDR3 coding DNA: TGTGCCAGAGCAACCATAATGGTGAGAAAGACCTATGGCTACACCTTC. It codes for CARATIMVRKTYGYTF. This chain uses TRBV5-3 with TRBJ1-2; D is uncertain. TRBV5-3 is placed among ORFs of uncertain function. Trimming pared 7 bases from V and 4 bases from J, leaving 23 bases between. The CDR3 length is 16 residues.

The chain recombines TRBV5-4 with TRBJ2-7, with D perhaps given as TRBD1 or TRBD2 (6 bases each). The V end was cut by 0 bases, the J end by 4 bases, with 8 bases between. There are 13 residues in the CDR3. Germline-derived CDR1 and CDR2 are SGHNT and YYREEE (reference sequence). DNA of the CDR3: TGTGCCAGCAGCTTGGTAGGGGGGTACGAGCAGTACTTC. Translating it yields CASSLVGGYEQYF.

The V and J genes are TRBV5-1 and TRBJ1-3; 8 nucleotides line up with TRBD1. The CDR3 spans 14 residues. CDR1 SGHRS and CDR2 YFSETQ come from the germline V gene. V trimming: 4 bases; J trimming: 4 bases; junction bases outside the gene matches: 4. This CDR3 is CASSADRAGNTIYF. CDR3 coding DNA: TGCGCCAGCAGCGCGGACAGGGCCGGAAACACCATATATTTT.

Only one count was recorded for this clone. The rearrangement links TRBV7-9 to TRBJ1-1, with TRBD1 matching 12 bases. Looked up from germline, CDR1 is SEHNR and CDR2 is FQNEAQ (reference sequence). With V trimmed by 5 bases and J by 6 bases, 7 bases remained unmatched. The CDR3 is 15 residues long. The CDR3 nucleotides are TGTGCCAGCAGCCAAGGGACAGGGGGCTTGTCTGAAGCTTTCTTT. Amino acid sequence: CASSQGTGGLSEAFF. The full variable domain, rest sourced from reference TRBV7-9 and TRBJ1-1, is DTGVSQNPRHKITKRGQNVTFRCDPISEHNRLYWYRQTLGQGPEFLTYFQNEAQLEKSRLLSDRFSAERPKGSFSTLEIQRTEQGDSAMYLCASSQGTGGLSEAFFGQGTRLTVV.